The 22 T cell receptor beta chains in this list originate from one sample, sequenced in a study of T cell clonotyping in hematopoietic cell transplantation. The table came from immunoSEQ multiplex PCR; TCRdb's copy has only in-frame clones and leaves some out. The sample includes 9,500 to 13,000 clones, about 91% of them seen just once. Here the sequenced sample was PBMCs, taken 100 days after allogeneic stem cell transplant. The receptors derive from a female patient aged 55-70 years who had an allogeneic stem cell transplant from an unrelated donor, so the T cells may come from the graft donor. Some clones in this sample may be carry-over from other donors' samples.

This clone was observed a few times. The V gene is TRBV4-1, the J gene TRBJ1-5; 7 nucleotides match TRBD1. Germline CDR1 and CDR2: MGHRA and YSYEKL. V was clipped by 4 bases and J by 4 bases; unmatched bases: 7. This CDR3 is built from 15 residues. The CDR3 sequence is CASSLGDSLNQPQHF. The CDR3 DNA sequence: TGCGCCAGCAGCCTTGGGGACAGCCTTAATCAGCCCCAGCATTTT.

The chain has TRBV27 and TRBJ2-1; D is undetermined. This CDR3 is 14 amino acids long. Between the trimmed V and J ends, which lost 5 bases and 3 bases, there was a span of 11 bases. Germline values: CDR1 MNHEY, CDR2 SMNVEV (reference sequence). Here the CDR3 reads CASSPPRHYNEQFF. The CDR3 bases are TGTGCCAGCAGTCCCCCCCGTCACTACAATGAGCAGTTCTTC.

To note about this clone: Its ends do not fully match the called genes, so a read error is possible. CDR3 nucleotide sequence: TGTGCCAGCAGCCTAGCGGGAGGGGATTACAATGAGCAGTTCTTC. Translated: CASSLAGGDYNEQFF. The chain combines TRBV7-2 with TRBJ2-1; 12 nucleotides align to TRBD2. Germline values: CDR1 SGHTA, CDR2 FQGNSA. The CDR3 has 15 residues.

This rearrangement joins TRBV4-3 to TRBJ2-7; D possibly uses TRBD1 or TRBD2 (5 bases each). This CDR3 region has 16 residues. The V and J ends lost 5 bases and 2 bases respectively, with 19 bases between them. Germline V gene sequence: CDR1 LGHNA, CDR2 YSLEER. The CDR3 DNA sequence: TGCGCCAGCAGCTTGAGGCTGGGCTTGGGACCCTACGAGCAGTACTTC. This encodes CASSLRLGLGPYEQYF.

The rearrangement links TRBV29-1 to TRBJ2-7; D not resolved. Trimming shortened V by 2 bases and J by 6 bases, and 8 bases separated the two germline ends. The CDR3 sequence is 11 residues long. CDR1 and CDR2 from the germline V gene are SQVTM and ANQGSEA. In nucleotides, the CDR3 is TGCAGCGTTGAAACCTCCGCCGAGCAGTACTTC. Protein product: CSVETSAEQYF.

The genes are TRBV6-5 and TRBJ1-1; TRBD1 aligns across 10 bases. V lost 6 bases, J lost 6 bases, and 7 bases stayed unmatched. Germline V gene sequence: CDR1 MNHEY, CDR2 SVGAGI. The CDR3 extends over 14 amino acids. DNA for the CDR3: TGTGCCAGCAGCCCTCCGGGACAGGGGCCTGAAGCTTTCTTT. This gives the protein CASSPPGQGPEAFF.

The chain links TRBV7-8 to TRBJ1-2, with TRBD1 identical over 8 bases. This CDR3 contains 13 residues. V was pared by 5 bases and J by 5 bases, with 4 bases of the junction left unmatched. Germline CDR1 and CDR2: SGHVS and FQNEAQ. The CDR3 protein is CASSQTGVYGYTF. The CDR3 region has the DNA TGTGCCAGCAGCCAGACAGGGGTGTATGGCTACACCTTC.

The chain couples TRBV4-3 to TRBJ1-2; possible D gene TRBD1, 6 bases. The CDR3 consists of 14 residues. CDR1 and CDR2 (germline): LGHNA, YSLEER. Trimming took 1 base from V and 5 from J, leaving 11 bases between them. CDR3 amino acids: CASSQGAGTYGYTF. The CDR3 DNA sequence: TGCGCCAGCAGCCAAGGGGCCGGGACATATGGCTACACCTTC.

This clone was recorded a few times. The rearrangement uses TRBV4-1 and TRBJ2-1, with D hard to call. Germline CDR1 is MGHRA and CDR2 is YSYEKL. This CDR3 spans 15 amino acids. Trimming took off 5 bases at V and 3 bases at J, with 14 bases between the two ends. The CDR3 region is CASSYSISYYNEQFF. The CDR3 DNA sequence: TGCGCCAGCAGCTACTCAATTTCCTACTACAATGAGCAGTTCTTC.

This clone has only one observation. J is TRBJ1-1 and V is TRBV27, with D perhaps TRBD1 (6 bases). V was cut by 4 bases and J by 0 bases, with 12 bases left in between. The CDR3 covers 15 residues. From germline, CDR1 is MNHEY and CDR2 SMNVEV (reference sequence). The CDR3 DNA follows: TGTGCCAGCAGTTCTCACTACAGGGTGAACACTGAAGCTTTCTTT. Translating it yields CASSSHYRVNTEAFF.

V usage is TRBV27 and J usage is TRBJ1-1, with 9 bases identical to TRBD1. Germline assignment: CDR1 MNHEY and CDR2 SMNVEV (reference sequence). With V trimmed by 5 bases and J by 6 bases, 16 bases remained unmatched. This CDR3 has 17 residues. The CDR3 loop reads CASSLLPPGQGFSEAFF. CDR3 DNA: TGTGCCAGCAGTCTACTCCCGCCGGGACAGGGTTTCTCTGAAGCTTTCTTT.

The chain uses TRBV29-1 and TRBJ2-3; D tentatively reads TRBD1 or TRBD2 (6 bases each). The CDR3 has 15 residues. The germline CDR1 and CDR2 sequences are SQVTM and ANQGSEA. The V end lost 4 bases, the J end lost 7 bases, and 21 bases lay between the germline ends. CDR3 DNA: TGCAGCGTTGTGCGGGACACCTTGGGCCGAAATACGCAGTATTTT. It specifies CSVVRDTLGRNTQYF.

V usage is TRBV15 and J usage is TRBJ2-2; TRBD2 agrees at 8 bases. Trimming removed 0 bases from V and 2 bases from J; junction bases left unmatched: 5. The length of the CDR3 is 17 residues. Germline V gene data show CDR1 as LNHNV and CDR2 as YYDKDF (reference sequence). As DNA, the CDR3 is TGTGCCACCAGCAGAGAGGTACTAGCGGAAAACACCGGGGAGCTGTTTTTT. Its protein product is CATSREVLAENTGELFF. Full variable domain (rest looked up from reference TRBV15 and TRBJ2-2): DAMVIQNPRYQVTQFGKPVTLSCSQTLNHNVMYWYQQKSSQAPKLLFHYYDKDFNNEADTPDNFQSRRPNTSFCFLDIRSPGLGDTAMYLCATSREVLAENTGELFFGEGSRLTVL.

The gene calls are TRBV7-2 and TRBJ2-7; D gene uncertain. The germline gives CDR1 SGHTA, CDR2 FQGNSA. The V end was cut by 5 bases, the J end by 0 bases, with 11 bases between. The CDR3 runs 14 residues. CDR3 sequence: CASSPNTNSYEQYF. In DNA form, the CDR3 reads TGTGCCAGCAGCCCGAACACGAACTCCTACGAGCAGTACTTC.

The rearrangement uses TRBV10-3 and TRBJ2-1, with 10 nucleotides matching TRBD2. The CDR3 runs to 15 residues. V lost 6 bases to trimming and J lost 5 bases; unmatched junction nucleotides: 7. Germline V lookup: CDR1 ENHRY, CDR2 SYGVKD. CDR3 loop: CAIRDLAGEHNEQFF. DNA of the CDR3: TGTGCCATCAGAGACCTAGCGGGGGAGCACAATGAGCAGTTCTTC.

The CDR3 DNA sequence: TGTGCCAGCAGCCCCAGGAGTGGGAGCTCCTACGAGCAGTACTTC. Translation gives CASSPRSGSSYEQYF. V is TRBV7-6 and J is TRBJ2-7; D may be TRBD2 (5 bases). Germline V lookup: CDR1 SGHVS, CDR2 FNYEAQ. The CDR3 totals 15 residues. The germline V and J ends were trimmed by 5 bases and 0 bases, with 14 bases remaining between them.

The V and J genes are TRBV6-5 and TRBJ2-3; D is possibly TRBD2 (5 bases). V dropped 0 bases and J dropped 2 bases, with 9 bases sitting between them. The length of the CDR3 is 15 residues. CDR1 is MNHEY and CDR2 is SVGAGI in the germline V gene. CDR3 bases: TGTGCCAGCAGTTACTCGCTAGCCCCCACAGATACGCAGTATTTT. Translation gives CASSYSLAPTDTQYF.

The chain combines TRBV20-1 with TRBJ2-3; the D gene is possibly TRBD1 (5 bases). V lost 5 bases to trimming and J lost 6 bases, with 9 bases between them. Germline-derived CDR1 and CDR2 are DFQATT and SNEGSKA (reference sequence). CDR3 length: 11 residues. As DNA, the CDR3 is TGCAGTGCTGCACCAGGGGATACGCAGTATTTT. As protein: CSAAPGDTQYF.

This clone occurred a few times. The chain uses TRBV25-1 and TRBJ2-3; TRBD2 matches 9 bases. V dropped 6 bases and J dropped 3; count of bases not matched to a gene: 7. Per the germline V gene, CDR1 is MGHDK and CDR2 is SYGVNS. The CDR3 length is 15 residues. The CDR3 reads CASSPGLALTDTQYF. The CDR3 DNA is TGTGCCAGCAGCCCCGGACTAGCGCTTACAGATACGCAGTATTTT.

V usage is TRBV7-6 and J usage is TRBJ2-1, with D perhaps matching TRBD1 or TRBD2 (6 bases each). Germline V gives CDR1 SGHVS, CDR2 FNYEAQ. The CDR3 is 16 residues long. V lost 6 bases, J lost 4 bases, and 19 bases lay in between. The CDR3 region is CASSLRGDVGYNEQFF. Here the CDR3 DNA reads TGTGCCAGCAGTCTTAGGGGGGACGTCGGTTACAATGAGCAGTTCTTC.

The chain has TRBV6-1 and TRBJ2-6, with D possibly matching TRBD1 (5 bases). Germline values: CDR1 MNHNS, CDR2 SASEGT. This CDR3 has 15 amino acids. V lost 5 bases, J lost 1 base, and 9 bases lay in between. The CDR3 DNA is TGTGCCAGCAGTTCCGACAGATCTGGGGCCAACGTCCTGACTTTC. Encoded protein: CASSSDRSGANVLTF.

The V gene is TRBV6-1, the J gene TRBJ2-7, with D possibly matching TRBD1 (6 bases). This CDR3 region has 12 residues. The ends were cut back, 6 bases at V and 1 base at J, with 7 bases in the middle. Germline loops: CDR1 MNHNS, CDR2 SASEGT. The CDR3 here is CASRDSSYEQYF. The DNA of the CDR3 is TGTGCCAGCAGGGACAGTTCCTACGAGCAGTACTTC.